This T cell receptor beta chain was observed in a study of blood T cell repertoires in COVID-19. Study in general: Samples came from the United States, Italy and Spain, spanning acute and convalescent COVID-19.

The assay was immunoSEQ multiplex PCR, and TCRdb's table has in-frame clones only and misses some. The sample carries around 100,000 clones, around 85% recorded once. The specimen sequenced was peripheral blood. The clonotype originates from a human donor in a cohort sampled during active COVID-19.

CDR3 sequence: CASSQVPIGVGYTF. CDR3 in DNA: TGTGCCAGCAGCCAAGTGCCGATCGGTGTGGGCTACACCTTC. This chain joins TRBV4-2 and TRBJ1-2; D gene uncertain. Germline CDR1 is LGHNA and CDR2 is YNFKEQ. With 1 base removed from V and 8 bases from J, the gap between germline ends came to 14 bases. This CDR3 is built from 14 residues.